These 10 T cell receptor beta chains were sequenced from one sample in a study of radiotherapy plus CTLA-4 blockade in lung cancer. Sequencing used immunoSEQ multiplex PCR; TCRdb keeps in-frame clones, though not all of them. The profile shows about 97,000 clones, 65% to 85% of them singletons. The sample was peripheral blood, taken from a patient treated with radiotherapy plus ipilimumab. These receptors all stem from a human donor with non-small cell lung cancer who had a partial response to radiotherapy plus ipilimumab. Some clones in this sample may be carry-over from other donors' samples.

V gene TRBV10-1 combines with J gene TRBJ2-1, with D possibly TRBD1 on 5 matching bases. Germline CDR1 is WNHNN and CDR2 is SYGVQD (reference sequence). V shed 6 bases and J shed 4 bases, with 7 bases lying between them. This CDR3 contains 12 residues. The CDR3 sequence is CASSRQYNEQFF. For the CDR3, the DNA is TGCGCCAGCAGCAGACAGTACAATGAGCAGTTCTTC.

This clone has a handful of counts. The chain couples TRBV5-1 to TRBJ2-5; 10 bases fit TRBD2. The germline V gene encodes CDR1 SGHRS and CDR2 YFSETQ. V dropped 7 bases and J dropped 5; count of bases not matched to a gene: 11. The CDR3 sequence is 15 residues long. As DNA, the CDR3 is TGCGCCAGCTTAAAGGCTAGCGGGGGCTCGGAGACCCAGTACTTC. Protein product: CASLKASGGSETQYF.

The chain employs TRBV5-1 and TRBJ1-1; maybe TRBD1 (6 bases). The CDR3 runs to 13 residues. CDR1 and CDR2 (germline): SGHRS, YFSETQ. The V gene lost 2 bases and the J gene lost 7 bases, with 12 bases spanning the gap. The DNA of the CDR3 is TGCGCCAGCAGCTTCAACAGGGAGGGTGAAGCTTTCTTT. Its protein is CASSFNREGEAFF.

V usage is TRBV2 and J usage is TRBJ2-2; D unresolved. Trimming pared 5 bases from V and 2 bases from J, leaving 9 bases between. Germline V gene sequence: CDR1 SNHLY, CDR2 FYNNEI. This CDR3 region has 14 residues. CDR3 nucleotides: TGTGCCAGCAGTAGGCAGACTAACACCGGGGAGCTGTTTTTT. Amino acids: CASSRQTNTGELFF.

The V call is TRBV6-5, the J call TRBJ2-1; 13 bases agree with TRBD2. J lost 7 bases, V lost 2 bases, and 5 bases had no gene match. The CDR3 is made up of 16 amino acids. Germline-derived CDR1 and CDR2 are MNHEY and SVGAGI. The CDR3 region has the DNA TGTGCCAGCAGTTACACCAGGACTAGCGGGAGTAATGAGCAGTTCTTC. Translated, it gives CASSYTRTSGSNEQFF.

The chain is built from TRBV4-2 and TRBJ1-3; the D is unclear. The V end was cut by 0 bases, the J end by 10 bases, with 7 bases between. CDR3 length: 12 residues. Germline V gives CDR1 LGHNA, CDR2 YNFKEQ. In nucleotides, the CDR3 is TGTGCCAGCAGCCAAGATTCGGGGACCATATATTTT. Translation: CASSQDSGTIYF.

The chain carries TRBV11-2 and TRBJ2-7, with 8 bases that match TRBD2. The CDR3 has 15 amino acids. Germline V lookup: CDR1 SGHAT, CDR2 FQNNGV. V was clipped by 1 base and J by 2 bases; unmatched bases: 4. The CDR3 DNA follows: TGTGCCAGCAGCTTAGGTTCGCGGGGGGCCTACGAGCAGTACTTC. This encodes CASSLGSRGAYEQYF.

The chain links TRBV6-6 to TRBJ2-1; 8 bases are a match to TRBD1. Losses at the gene ends were 4 bases for V and 6 bases for J; bases not matched to a gene: 2. Germline V gives CDR1 MNHNY, CDR2 SVGAGI (reference sequence). CDR3 length: 13 residues. As DNA, the CDR3 is TGTGCCAGCAGTTCTACAGGGGGCAATGAGCAGTTCTTC. This translates into CASSSTGGNEQFF.

The chain employs TRBV2 and TRBJ2-3; 7 nucleotides match TRBD2. The CDR3 contains 16 residues. After removal of 8 bases from V and 0 bases from J, the junction contained 11 bases not matched to a gene. Germline V CDR1 and CDR2: SNHLY, FYNNEI. DNA of the CDR3: TGTGCCAGCTCCGTTGTACTAGCGACAAGCACAGATACGCAGTATTTT. Translating it yields CASSVVLATSTDTQYF.

The J gene is TRBJ1-3, the V gene TRBV29-1; perhaps TRBD1 as D (5 bases). CDR3 size: 13 residues. Per the germline V gene, CDR1 is SQVTM and CDR2 is ANQGSEA. Trimming left V 1 base short and J 8 bases short, with 12 bases between. The DNA of the CDR3 is TGCAGCGTTGAAGTTAGCAGGGCAGACACCATATATTTT. It is translated as CSVEVSRADTIYF. The variable domain in full, completed from reference TRBV29-1 and TRBJ1-3, reads SAVISQKPSRDICQRGTSLTIQCQVDSQVTMMFWYRQQPGQSLTLIATANQGSEATYESGFVIDKFPISRPNLTFSTLTVSNMSPEDSSIYLCSVEVSRADTIYFGEGSWLTVV.